This entry features one T cell receptor beta chain sequence. The CDR3 is made up of 14 amino acids. From germline, CDR1 is SGHDT and CDR2 YYEEEE. V gave up 4 bases and J gave up 8 bases, with 15 bases separating them. This entry is derived from a study of blood T cell repertoires in COVID-19. Generated by immunoSEQ multiplex PCR, the TCRdb table keeps only in-frame clones and is missing some. The sample contains about 59,000 clones, approximately 80% of which appear only once. V gene TRBV5-6 combines with J gene TRBJ1-4, with a tentative D call TRBD1 (6 bases). This TCR was recovered from a man aged 60-69 years with acute or convalescent COVID-19. Sequenced: peripheral blood. CDR3 nucleotide sequence: TGTGCCAGCAGCACAGGGTTGAGAAGCGAAAAACTGTTTTTT. Translated: CASSTGLRSEKLFF. Supplemented by reference TRBV5-6 and TRBJ1-4, the full variable domain reads DAGVTQSPTHLIKTRGQQVTLRCSPKSGHDTVSWYQQALGQGPQFIFQYYEEEERQRGNFPDRFSGHQFPNYSSELNVNALLLGDSALYLCASSTGLRSEKLFFGSGTQLSVL.